This entry is about one TCR beta chain. Its target is unknown. Stated time point: blood from clinic visit 5 months post-surgery; TSC patient then seizure free. Only cases whose brain tissue showed the highest T cell transcript signatures were sequenced. Before surgery, patients took at least one anti-epileptic drug. These data come from a study of brain T cells in children with intractable seizures. This table comes from immunoSEQ multiplex PCR, and its TCRdb copy is limited to in-frame clones, with some not included. Here the sample spans under 400,000 clones, approximately 93% being singletons. Whole-study results and caveats: Only CDR3 sequence similarity suggested viral specificity, without known HCMV serostatus. Pre-surgery blood may have been undersampled, hiding some clones.

The TCR was taken from a boy in the first two years of life with tuberous sclerosis and intractable seizures. The sequences come from peripheral blood, collected approximately 5 months after surgery.

CDR3 sequence reads: CASSLRTAQETQYF. The CDR3 DNA sequence: TGTGCCAGCAGCCTAAGGACAGCCCAAGAGACCCAGTACTTC. V usage is TRBV2 and J usage is TRBJ2-5; D may be TRBD1 (6 bases). Germline CDR1 reads SNHLY; CDR2 reads FYNNEI. With 6 bases removed from V and 1 base from J, the gap between germline ends came to 12 bases. The CDR3 spans 14 residues. The full variable domain, rest sourced from reference TRBV2 and TRBJ2-5, is EPEVTQTPSHQVTQMGQEVILRCVPISNHLYFYWYRQILGQKVEFLVSFYNNEISEKSEIFDDQFSVERPDGSNFTLKIRSTKLEDSAMYFCASSLRTAQETQYFGPGTRLLVL.